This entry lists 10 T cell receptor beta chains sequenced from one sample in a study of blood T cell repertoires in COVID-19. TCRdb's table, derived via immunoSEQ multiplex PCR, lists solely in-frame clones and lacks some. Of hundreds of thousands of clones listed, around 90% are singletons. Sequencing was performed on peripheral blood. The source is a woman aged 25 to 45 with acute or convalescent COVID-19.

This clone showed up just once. The CDR3 region has the DNA TGTGCCAGTAGTCCCCGTCAGGGACTAGCGGGAAACGTCTACGAGCAGTACTTC. Protein product: CASSPRQGLAGNVYEQYF. The J gene is TRBJ2-7, the V gene TRBV19, with 13 bases identical to TRBD2. The ends lost 5 bases at V and 3 bases at J; junction bases unmatched: 13. This CDR3 contains 18 residues. Germline CDR1 LNHDA, CDR2 SQIVND (reference sequence).

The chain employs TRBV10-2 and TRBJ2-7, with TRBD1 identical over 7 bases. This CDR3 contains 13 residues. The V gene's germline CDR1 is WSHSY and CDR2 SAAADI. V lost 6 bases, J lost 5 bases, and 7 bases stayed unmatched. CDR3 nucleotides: TGCGCCAGCAGCGACAGGGCTTCCCACGAGCAGTACTTC. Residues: CASSDRASHEQYF.

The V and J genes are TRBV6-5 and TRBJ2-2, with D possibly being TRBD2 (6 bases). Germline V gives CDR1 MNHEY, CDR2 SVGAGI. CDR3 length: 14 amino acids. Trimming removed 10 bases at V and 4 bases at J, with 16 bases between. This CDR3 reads CATSGLTSTGELFF. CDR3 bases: TGTGCCACCTCGGGACTTACCTCCACCGGGGAGCTGTTTTTT.

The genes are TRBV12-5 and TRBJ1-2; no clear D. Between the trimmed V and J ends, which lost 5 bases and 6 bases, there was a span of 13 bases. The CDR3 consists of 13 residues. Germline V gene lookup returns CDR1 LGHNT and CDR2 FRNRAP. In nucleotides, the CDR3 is TGTGCTAGTGGTCCTGCCGGGGAGGATGGCTACACCTTC. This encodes CASGPAGEDGYTF.

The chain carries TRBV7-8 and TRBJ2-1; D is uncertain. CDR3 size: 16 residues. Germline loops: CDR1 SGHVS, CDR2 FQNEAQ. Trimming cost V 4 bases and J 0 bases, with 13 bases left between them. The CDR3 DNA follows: TGTGCCAGCAGCTCGGAAACAGCTACCTCCTACAATGAGCAGTTCTTC. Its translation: CASSSETATSYNEQFF.

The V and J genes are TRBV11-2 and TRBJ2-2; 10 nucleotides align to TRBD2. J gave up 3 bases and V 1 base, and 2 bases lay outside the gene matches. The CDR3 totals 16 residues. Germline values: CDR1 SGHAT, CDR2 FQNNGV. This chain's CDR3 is CASSLGSGGDTGELFF. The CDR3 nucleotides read TGTGCCAGCAGCTTAGGCAGCGGGGGGGACACCGGGGAGCTGTTTTTT.

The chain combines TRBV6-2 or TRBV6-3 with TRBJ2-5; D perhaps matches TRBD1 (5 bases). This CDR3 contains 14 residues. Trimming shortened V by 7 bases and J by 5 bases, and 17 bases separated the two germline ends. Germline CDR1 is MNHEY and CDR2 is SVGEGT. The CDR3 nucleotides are TGTGCCAGCATCCCGAGGTCAGGGCGGGAGACCCAGTACTTC. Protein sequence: CASIPRSGRETQYF.

CDR3 amino acids: CASSLGFRGSNTGELFF. CDR3 coding DNA: TGCGCCAGCAGCTTAGGGTTCAGGGGATCGAACACCGGGGAGCTGTTTTTT. This sequence joins TRBV5-1 and TRBJ2-2, with a tentative D call TRBD1 (6 bases). Trimming removed 2 bases at V and 0 bases at J, with 14 bases between. The CDR3 length is 17 residues. The V gene's germline CDR1 is SGHRS and CDR2 YFSETQ.

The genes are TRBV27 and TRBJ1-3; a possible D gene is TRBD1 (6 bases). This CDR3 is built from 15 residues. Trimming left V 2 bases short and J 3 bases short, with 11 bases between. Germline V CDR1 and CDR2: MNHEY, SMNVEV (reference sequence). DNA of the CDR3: TGTGCCAGCAGTTTAGGGCAGGGGAGTGGAAACACCATATATTTT. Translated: CASSLGQGSGNTIYF.

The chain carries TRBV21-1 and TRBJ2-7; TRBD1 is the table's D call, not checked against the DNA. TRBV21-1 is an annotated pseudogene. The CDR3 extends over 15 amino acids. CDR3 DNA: TGTGCCAGCAGCAAAGCGCTTACAGGGGGCGGCGAGCAGTACTTC. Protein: CASSKALTGGGEQYF.